The following is a TCR beta chain sequence with its context. Replicate PCRs for sorted subsets used about 200 ng DNA; this equaled some 30,000 T cell genomes. The method was immunoSEQ multiplex PCR; TCRdb's version includes in-frame clones alone and lacks a portion of them. The sample consists of around 2.3 million clones, under 97% of them appearing once. The data were obtained in a study of shared clonotypes between healthy human individuals. This CDR3 spans 14 amino acids. The ends were cut back, 4 bases at V and 4 bases at J, with 13 bases in the middle. Germline-derived CDR1 and CDR2 are MGHRA and YSYEKL.

This chain uses TRBV4-1 with TRBJ1-1; TRBD1 might be the D (5 bases). The sample comprised naive CD4+ T cells sorted from blood. Subset described: CD45RA+ positively selected. The TCR sequence derives from a man younger than 30 in good health. CDR3 nucleotides: TGCGCCAGCAGCCGCCAATGGGGGGGCACTGAAGCTTTCTTT. Residues: CASSRQWGGTEAFF.